This is a list of T cell receptor beta chains from one sample in a study of blood T cell repertoires in COVID-19. Libraries were prepared by immunoSEQ multiplex PCR; TCRdb keeps only in-frame clonotypes and omits some of them. This sample has just over 300,000 clones; around 87% occur once, and the top ten carry 3.5% to 4.5%. The sample consisted of PBMCs or T cells enriched from blood (not recorded which). The receptors derive from a woman aged 18 to 35 with acute COVID-19. CDR3s include the opening cysteine and the closing phenylalanine or tryptophan. A D gene is named only where the DNA matches it firmly. Expanded clones are given a class, and other clones once, few, many or no size at all.

D: NA
size: NA
J: TRBJ2-5
V: TRBV5-1
DNA: TGCGCCAGCAGCTTTCGGGGACATGAGGAGACCCAGTACTTC
CDR3: CASSFRGHEETQYF

D: NA
size: NA
J: TRBJ1-2
V: TRBV28
DNA: TGTGCCAGCAGTGAGCCGGTGGACTATGGCTACACCTTC
CDR3: CASSEPVDYGYTF

D: NA
size: NA
J: TRBJ1-2
V: TRBV28
DNA: TGTGCCAGCAGTCCTGCTAACTATGGCTACACCTTC
CDR3: CASSPANYGYTF

D: NA
size: once
J: TRBJ2-1
V: TRBV6-5
DNA: TGTGCCAGCAGTTACGGGCAGTACAATGAGCAGTTCTTC
CDR3: CASSYGQYNEQFF

D: NA
size: NA
J: TRBJ2-7
V: TRBV12-3/TRBV12-4
DNA: TGTGCCAGCAGCCTGAGTTTCTCCTACGAGCAGTACTTC
CDR3: CASSLSFSYEQYF

D: NA
size: NA
J: TRBJ1-1
V: TRBV10-1
DNA: TGCGCCAGCAGTGAGCTAAGGGGTAGGACTGAAGCTTTCTTT
CDR3: CASSELRGRTEAFF

D: TRBD1
size: NA
J: TRBJ1-1
V: TRBV7-3
DNA: TGTGCCAGCAGCCCCCTACCGGGACAGGGGACTAGTGAAGCTTTCTTT
CDR3: CASSPLPGQGTSEAFF

D: TRBD2
size: once
J: TRBJ2-3
V: TRBV10-2
DNA: TGCGCCAGCAGCCGGACTAGCGGGAGCGCAGATACGCAGTATTTT
CDR3: CASSRTSGSADTQYF

D: NA
size: NA
J: TRBJ2-7
V: TRBV9
DNA: TGTGCCAGCAGCGCTGGGCCAGGGTACTTCTACGAGCAGTACTTC
CDR3: CASSAGPGYFYEQYF

D: TRBD1
size: once
J: TRBJ1-5
V: TRBV27
DNA: TGTGCCAGCAGTAGTCTGACAGGGGTCTATACTTATAGCAATCAGCCCCAGCATTTT
CDR3: CASSSLTGVYTYSNQPQHF

D: TRBD2
size: once
J: TRBJ2-2
V: TRBV14
DNA: TGTGCCAGCGAAAGCGGGGGGGCTAACACCGGGGAGCTGTTTTTT
CDR3: CASESGGANTGELFF

D: NA
size: once
J: TRBJ2-7
V: TRBV11-2
DNA: TGTGCCAGCAGCTCCCCCAACCAGGGTTACGAGCAGTACTTC
CDR3: CASSSPNQGYEQYF

D: NA
size: medium-sized
J: TRBJ2-1
V: TRBV19
DNA: TGTGCCACCCGCATGGGCGTCGATGAGCAGTTCTTC
CDR3: CATRMGVDEQFF

D: NA
size: NA
J: TRBJ1-2
V: TRBV2
DNA: TGTGCCAGCAGTAGGAAACAGAGCTATGGCTACACCTTC
CDR3: CASSRKQSYGYTF

D: NA
size: NA
J: TRBJ2-3
V: TRBV11-2
DNA: TGTGCCAGCAGCTTAGAAACAGGGCTATGGGATACGCAGTATTTT
CDR3: CASSLETGLWDTQYF

D: TRBD1
size: NA
J: TRBJ2-7
V: TRBV7-2
DNA: TGTGCCAGCAGTCGCCACCCGGGACAGTCCTACGAGCAGTACTTC
CDR3: CASSRHPGQSYEQYF

D: NA
size: NA
J: TRBJ1-2
V: TRBV28
DNA: TGTGCCAGCAGTCCGGGAGGGGGGCAGCGGTATGGCTACACCTTC
CDR3: CASSPGGGQRYGYTF

D: NA
size: few
J: TRBJ2-3
V: TRBV11-2
DNA: TGTGCCAGCAGCTTAGCTCCCAGGGGTACAGATACGCAGTATTTT
CDR3: CASSLAPRGTDTQYF

D: NA
size: NA
J: TRBJ2-3
V: TRBV30
DNA: TGTGCCTGGAGTGTACAGCAGGCAGATACGCAGTATTTT
CDR3: CAWSVQQADTQYF

D: NA
size: NA
J: TRBJ1-6
V: TRBV19
DNA: TGTGCCAGTAGTTCCGGGTGGGGGGGCGCTTCACCCCTCCACTTT
CDR3: CASSSGWGGASPLHF

D: TRBD1
size: NA
J: TRBJ1-1
V: TRBV19
DNA: TGTGCCAGTAGCTACAGGGGCACTGAAGCTTTCTTT
CDR3: CASSYRGTEAFF

D: NA
size: NA
J: TRBJ1-5
V: TRBV28
DNA: TGTGCCAGCCGGGTGAATGGTCAGCCCCAGCATTTT
CDR3: CASRVNGQPQHF

D: NA
size: NA
J: TRBJ1-5
V: TRBV27
DNA: TGTGCCAGCAGTTTATCGAGCGCGGATCAGCCCCAGCATTTT
CDR3: CASSLSSADQPQHF

D: NA
size: NA
J: TRBJ2-7
V: TRBV2
DNA: TGTGCCAGCAACGGGGAGAGAACCTACGAGCAGTACTTC
CDR3: CASNGERTYEQYF

D: NA
size: NA
J: TRBJ2-3
V: TRBV23-1
DNA: TGCGCCAGCAGTCAAAGGGAGGCGACCTCCCGCCCCACGATAACGCAGTATTTT
CDR3: CASSQREATSRPTITQYF

D: TRBD1
size: NA
J: TRBJ1-1
V: TRBV6-5
DNA: TGTGCCAGCAGCACCGGGACAGGGGATTCGTCTTTCTTT
CDR3: CASSTGTGDSSFF

D: TRBD2
size: NA
J: TRBJ2-5
V: TRBV10-3
DNA: TGTGCCATCAGCGAAGATACCGGAGCGGGAGCCTACGAGACCCAGTACTTC
CDR3: CAISEDTGAGAYETQYF

D: TRBD1
size: NA
J: TRBJ2-7
V: TRBV28
DNA: TGTGCCAGCAGTTTATCCGGGACAGGGGCCTACGAGCAGTACTTC
CDR3: CASSLSGTGAYEQYF

D: NA
size: NA
J: TRBJ1-1
V: TRBV18
DNA: TGTGCCAGCTCACCACCAGACAGCCCCTATGTTACTGAAGCTTTCTTT
CDR3: CASSPPDSPYVTEAFF

D: TRBD1
size: once
J: TRBJ2-7
V: TRBV27
DNA: TGTGCCAGCAGGAGGACAGGGCCCTACGAGCAGTACTTC
CDR3: CASRRTGPYEQYF

D: NA
size: NA
J: TRBJ2-2
V: TRBV28
DNA: TGTGCCAGCAGTACCGGACAGAACACCGGGGAGCTGTTTTTT
CDR3: CASSTGQNTGELFF

D: TRBD2
size: NA
J: TRBJ2-1
V: TRBV24-1
DNA: TGTGCCACCAGTGAGGGCCTAGCCTCGGGACTAGCTAGCAATGAGCAGTTCTTC
CDR3: CATSEGLASGLASNEQFF

D: TRBD2
size: NA
J: TRBJ2-7
V: TRBV10-1
DNA: TGCGCCAGCAGTCCCGCCGGGACTAGCGGGAGAAACGAGCAGTACTTC
CDR3: CASSPAGTSGRNEQYF

D: NA
size: few
J: TRBJ1-1
V: TRBV30
DNA: TGTGCCTGGACGGCACAGGGAGGGACTGAAGCTTTCTTT
CDR3: CAWTAQGGTEAFF